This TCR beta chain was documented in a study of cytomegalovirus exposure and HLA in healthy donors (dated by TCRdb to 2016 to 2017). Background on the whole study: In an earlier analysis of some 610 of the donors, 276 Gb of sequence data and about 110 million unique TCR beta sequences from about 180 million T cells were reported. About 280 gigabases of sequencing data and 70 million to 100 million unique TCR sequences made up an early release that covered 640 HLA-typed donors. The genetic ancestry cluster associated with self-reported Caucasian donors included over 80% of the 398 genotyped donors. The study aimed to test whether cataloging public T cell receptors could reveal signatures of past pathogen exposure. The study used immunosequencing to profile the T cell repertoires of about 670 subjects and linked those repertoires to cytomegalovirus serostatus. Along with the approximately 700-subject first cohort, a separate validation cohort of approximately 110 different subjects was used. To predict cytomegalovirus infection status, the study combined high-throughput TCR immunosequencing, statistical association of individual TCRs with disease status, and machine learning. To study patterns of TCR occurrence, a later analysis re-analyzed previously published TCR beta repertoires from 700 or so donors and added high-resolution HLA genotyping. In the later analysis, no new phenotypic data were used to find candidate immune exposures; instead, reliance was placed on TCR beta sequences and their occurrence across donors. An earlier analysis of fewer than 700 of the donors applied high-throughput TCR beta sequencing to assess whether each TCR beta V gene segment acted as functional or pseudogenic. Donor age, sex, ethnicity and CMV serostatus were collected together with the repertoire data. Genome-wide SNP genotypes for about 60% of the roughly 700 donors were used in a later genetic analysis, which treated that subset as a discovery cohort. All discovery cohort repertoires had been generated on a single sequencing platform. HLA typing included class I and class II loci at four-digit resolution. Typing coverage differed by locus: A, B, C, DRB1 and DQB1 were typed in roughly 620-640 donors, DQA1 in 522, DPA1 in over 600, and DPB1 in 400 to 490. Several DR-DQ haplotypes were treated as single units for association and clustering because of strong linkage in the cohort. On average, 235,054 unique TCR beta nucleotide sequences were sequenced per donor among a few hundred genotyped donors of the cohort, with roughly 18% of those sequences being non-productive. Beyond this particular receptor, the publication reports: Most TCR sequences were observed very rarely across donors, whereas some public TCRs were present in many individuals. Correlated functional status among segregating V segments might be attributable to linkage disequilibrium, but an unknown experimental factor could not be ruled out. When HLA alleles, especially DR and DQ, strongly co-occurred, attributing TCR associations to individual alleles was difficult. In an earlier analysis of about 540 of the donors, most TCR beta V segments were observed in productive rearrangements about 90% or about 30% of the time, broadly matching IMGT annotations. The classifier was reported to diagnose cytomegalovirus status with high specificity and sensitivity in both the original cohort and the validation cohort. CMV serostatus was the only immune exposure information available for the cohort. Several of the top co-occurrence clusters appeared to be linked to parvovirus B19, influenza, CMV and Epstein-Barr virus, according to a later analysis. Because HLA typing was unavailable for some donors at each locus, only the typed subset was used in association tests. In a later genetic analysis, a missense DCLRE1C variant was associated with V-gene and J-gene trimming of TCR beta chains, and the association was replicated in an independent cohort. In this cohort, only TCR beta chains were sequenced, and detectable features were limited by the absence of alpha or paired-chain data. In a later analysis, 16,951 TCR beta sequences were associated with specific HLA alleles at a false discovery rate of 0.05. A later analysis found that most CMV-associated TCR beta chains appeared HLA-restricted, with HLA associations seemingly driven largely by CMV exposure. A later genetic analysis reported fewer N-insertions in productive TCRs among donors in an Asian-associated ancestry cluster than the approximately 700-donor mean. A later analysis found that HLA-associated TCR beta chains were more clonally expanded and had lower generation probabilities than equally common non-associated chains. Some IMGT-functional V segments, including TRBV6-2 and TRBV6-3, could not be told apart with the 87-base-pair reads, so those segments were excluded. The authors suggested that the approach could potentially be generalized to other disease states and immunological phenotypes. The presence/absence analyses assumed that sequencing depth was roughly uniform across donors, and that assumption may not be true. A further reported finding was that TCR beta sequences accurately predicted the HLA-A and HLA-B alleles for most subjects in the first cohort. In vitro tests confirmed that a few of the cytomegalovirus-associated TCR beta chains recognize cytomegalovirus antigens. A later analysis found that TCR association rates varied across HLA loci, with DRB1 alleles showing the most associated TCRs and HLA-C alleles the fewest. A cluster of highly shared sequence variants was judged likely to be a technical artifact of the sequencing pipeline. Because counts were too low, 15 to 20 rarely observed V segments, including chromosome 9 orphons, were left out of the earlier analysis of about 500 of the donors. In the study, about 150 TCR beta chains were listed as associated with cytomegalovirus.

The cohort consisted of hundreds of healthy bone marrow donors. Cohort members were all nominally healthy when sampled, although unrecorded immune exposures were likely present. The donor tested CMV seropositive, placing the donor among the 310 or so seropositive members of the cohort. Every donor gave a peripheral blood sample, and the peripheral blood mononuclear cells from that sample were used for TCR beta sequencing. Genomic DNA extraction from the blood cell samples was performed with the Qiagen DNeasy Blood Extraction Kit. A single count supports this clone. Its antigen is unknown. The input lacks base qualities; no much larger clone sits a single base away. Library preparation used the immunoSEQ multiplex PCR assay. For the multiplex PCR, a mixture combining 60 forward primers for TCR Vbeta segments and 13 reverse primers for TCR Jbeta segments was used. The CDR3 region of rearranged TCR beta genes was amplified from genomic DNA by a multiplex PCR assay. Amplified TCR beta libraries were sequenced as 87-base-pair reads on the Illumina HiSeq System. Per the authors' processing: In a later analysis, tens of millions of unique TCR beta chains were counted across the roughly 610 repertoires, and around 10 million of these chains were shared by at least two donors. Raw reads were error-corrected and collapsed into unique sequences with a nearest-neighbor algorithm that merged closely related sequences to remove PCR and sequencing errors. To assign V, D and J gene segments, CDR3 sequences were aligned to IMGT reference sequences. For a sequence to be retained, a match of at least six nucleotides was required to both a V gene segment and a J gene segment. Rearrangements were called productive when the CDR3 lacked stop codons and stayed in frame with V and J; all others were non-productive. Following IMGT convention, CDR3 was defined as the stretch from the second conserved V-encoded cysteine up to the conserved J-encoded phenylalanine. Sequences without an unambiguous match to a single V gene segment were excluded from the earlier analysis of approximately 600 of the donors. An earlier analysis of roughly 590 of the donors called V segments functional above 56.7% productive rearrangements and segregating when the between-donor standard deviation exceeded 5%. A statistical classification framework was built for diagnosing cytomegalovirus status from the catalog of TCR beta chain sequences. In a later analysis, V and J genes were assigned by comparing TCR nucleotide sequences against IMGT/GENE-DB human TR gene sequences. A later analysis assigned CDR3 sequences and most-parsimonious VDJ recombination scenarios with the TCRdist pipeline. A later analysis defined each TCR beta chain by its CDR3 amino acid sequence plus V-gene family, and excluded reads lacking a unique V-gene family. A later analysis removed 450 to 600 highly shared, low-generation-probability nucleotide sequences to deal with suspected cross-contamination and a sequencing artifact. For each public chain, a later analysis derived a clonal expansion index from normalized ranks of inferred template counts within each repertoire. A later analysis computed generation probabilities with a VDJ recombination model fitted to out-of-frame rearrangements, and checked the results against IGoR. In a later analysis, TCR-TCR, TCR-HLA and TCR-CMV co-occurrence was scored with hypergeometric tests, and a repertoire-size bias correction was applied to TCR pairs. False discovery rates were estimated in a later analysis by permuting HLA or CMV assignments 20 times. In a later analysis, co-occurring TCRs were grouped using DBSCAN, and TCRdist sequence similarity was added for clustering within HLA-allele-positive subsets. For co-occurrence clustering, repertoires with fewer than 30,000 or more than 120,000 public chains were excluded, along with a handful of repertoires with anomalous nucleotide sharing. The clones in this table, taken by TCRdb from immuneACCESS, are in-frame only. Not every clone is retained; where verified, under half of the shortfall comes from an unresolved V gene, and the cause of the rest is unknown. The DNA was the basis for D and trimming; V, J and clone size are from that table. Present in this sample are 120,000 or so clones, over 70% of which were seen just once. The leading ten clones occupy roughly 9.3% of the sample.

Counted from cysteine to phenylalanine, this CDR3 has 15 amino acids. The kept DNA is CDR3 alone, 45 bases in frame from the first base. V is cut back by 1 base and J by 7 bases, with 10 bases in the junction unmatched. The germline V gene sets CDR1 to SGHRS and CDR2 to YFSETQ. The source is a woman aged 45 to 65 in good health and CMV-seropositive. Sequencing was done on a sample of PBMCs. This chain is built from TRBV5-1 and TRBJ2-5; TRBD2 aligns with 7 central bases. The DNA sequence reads TGCGCCAGCAGCTTGTCCGGGGGGACCGGGAGGACCCAGTACTTC. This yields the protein CASSLSGGTGRTQYF.